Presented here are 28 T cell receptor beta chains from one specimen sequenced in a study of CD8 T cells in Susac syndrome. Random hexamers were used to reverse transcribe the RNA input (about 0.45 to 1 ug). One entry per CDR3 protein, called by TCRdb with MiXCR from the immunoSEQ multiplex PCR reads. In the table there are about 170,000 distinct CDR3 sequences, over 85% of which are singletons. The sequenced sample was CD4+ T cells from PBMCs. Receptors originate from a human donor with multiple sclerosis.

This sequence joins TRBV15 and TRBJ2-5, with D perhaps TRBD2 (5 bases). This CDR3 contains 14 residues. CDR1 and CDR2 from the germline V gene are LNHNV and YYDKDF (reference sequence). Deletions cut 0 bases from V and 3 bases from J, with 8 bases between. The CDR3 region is CATSRETRKETQYF. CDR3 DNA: TGTGCCACCAGCAGAGAAACTAGGAAAGAGACCCAGTACTTC.

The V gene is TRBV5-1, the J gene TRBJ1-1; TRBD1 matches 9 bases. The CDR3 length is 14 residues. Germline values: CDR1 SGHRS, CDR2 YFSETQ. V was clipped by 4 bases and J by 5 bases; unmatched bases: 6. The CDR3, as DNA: TGCGCCAGCAGCAGAGACAGGGGGGCGACTGAAGCTTTCTTT. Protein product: CASSRDRGATEAFF.

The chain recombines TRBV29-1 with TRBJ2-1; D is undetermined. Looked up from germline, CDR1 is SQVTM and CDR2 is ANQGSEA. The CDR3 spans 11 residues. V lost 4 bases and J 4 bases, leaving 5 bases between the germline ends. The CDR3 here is CSVGPYNEQFF. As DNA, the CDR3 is TGCAGCGTTGGCCCGTACAATGAGCAGTTCTTC.

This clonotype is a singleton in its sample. The chain's CDR3 is CASSQGSSEQYF. CDR3 DNA sequence: TGTGCCAGCAGCCAAGGGAGCAGCGAGCAGTACTTC. V gene TRBV3-1 combines with J gene TRBJ2-7; D unclear. This CDR3 spans 12 amino acids. Germline assignment: CDR1 LGHDT and CDR2 YNNKEL (reference sequence). V dropped 1 base and J dropped 6 bases, with 7 bases sitting between them.

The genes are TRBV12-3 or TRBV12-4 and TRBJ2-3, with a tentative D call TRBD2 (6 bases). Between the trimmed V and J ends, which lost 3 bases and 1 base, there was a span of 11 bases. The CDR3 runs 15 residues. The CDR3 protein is CASSFRVAGTDTQYF. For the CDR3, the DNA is TGTGCCAGCAGTTTTAGGGTAGCGGGCACAGATACGCAGTATTTT.

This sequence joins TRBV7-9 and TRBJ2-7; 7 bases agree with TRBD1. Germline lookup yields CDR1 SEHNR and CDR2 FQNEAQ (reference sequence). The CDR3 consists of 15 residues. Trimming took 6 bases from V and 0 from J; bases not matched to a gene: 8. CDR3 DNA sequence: TGTGCCAGCAGAAAGACAGGGTCCCTCTCCTACGAGCAGTACTTC. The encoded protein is CASRKTGSLSYEQYF.

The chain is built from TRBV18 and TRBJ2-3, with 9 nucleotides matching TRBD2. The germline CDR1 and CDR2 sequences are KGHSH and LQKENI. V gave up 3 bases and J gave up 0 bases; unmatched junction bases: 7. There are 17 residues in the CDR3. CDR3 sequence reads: CASSPTPSGVSTDTQYF. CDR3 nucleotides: TGTGCCAGCTCACCCACCCCTAGCGGGGTTAGCACAGATACGCAGTATTTT.

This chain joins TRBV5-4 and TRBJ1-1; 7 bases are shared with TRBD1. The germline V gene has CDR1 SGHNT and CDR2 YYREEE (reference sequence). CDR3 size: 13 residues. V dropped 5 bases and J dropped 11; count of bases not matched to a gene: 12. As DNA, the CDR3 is TGTGCCAGCAGGAGAGAGGGGGCGCAGCCGGCTTTCTTT. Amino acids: CASRREGAQPAFF.

The CDR3 DNA reads TGCGCCAGCAGCCAAGTGGGACAGGTCTATGGCTACACCTTC. Its protein product is CASSQVGQVYGYTF. This chain uses TRBV4-1 with TRBJ1-2; 8 bases line up with TRBD1. Germline lookup yields CDR1 MGHRA and CDR2 YSYEKL. The trim removed 1 base at V and 4 bases at J, leaving 2 bases unmatched. The CDR3 consists of 14 residues.

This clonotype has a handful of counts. The CDR3: CATREARTGNSYEQYF. The CDR3 DNA follows: TGTGCCACGAGGGAGGCTAGGACAGGGAACTCCTACGAGCAGTACTTC. This chain joins TRBV10-3 and TRBJ2-7; 8 bases are shared with TRBD1. This CDR3 comprises 16 residues. Germline-derived CDR1 and CDR2 are ENHRY and SYGVKD. The trim removed 10 bases at V and 0 bases at J, leaving 14 bases unmatched.

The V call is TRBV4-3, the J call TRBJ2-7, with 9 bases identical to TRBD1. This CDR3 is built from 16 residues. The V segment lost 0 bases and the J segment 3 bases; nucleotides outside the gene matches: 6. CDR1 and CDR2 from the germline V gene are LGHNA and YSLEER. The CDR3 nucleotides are TGCGCCAGCAGCCAAGATTACGGGACAGGGCACTACGAGCAGTACTTC. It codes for CASSQDYGTGHYEQYF.

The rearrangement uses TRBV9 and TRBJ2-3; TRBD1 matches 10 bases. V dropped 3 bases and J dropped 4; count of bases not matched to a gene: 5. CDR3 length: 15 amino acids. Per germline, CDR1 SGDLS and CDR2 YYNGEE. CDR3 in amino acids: CASSATGGMADTQYF. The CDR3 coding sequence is TGTGCCAGCAGCGCGACAGGGGGCATGGCAGATACGCAGTATTTT. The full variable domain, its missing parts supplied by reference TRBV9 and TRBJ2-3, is DSGVTQTPKHLITATGQRVTLRCSPRSGDLSVYWYQQSLDQGLQFLIQYYNGEERAKGNILERFSAQQFPDLHSELNLSSLELGDSALYFCASSATGGMADTQYFGPGTRLTVL.

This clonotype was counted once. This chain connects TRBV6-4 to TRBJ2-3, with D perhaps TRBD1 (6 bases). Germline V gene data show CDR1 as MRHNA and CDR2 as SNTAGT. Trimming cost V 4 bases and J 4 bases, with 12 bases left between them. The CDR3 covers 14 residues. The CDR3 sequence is CASSGQVGADTQYF. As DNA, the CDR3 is TGTGCCAGCAGTGGACAGGTCGGCGCAGATACGCAGTATTTT.

The CDR3 region has the DNA TGTGCCAGCAGGGATGGACTAGCGGGCAATGAGCAGTTCTTC. Translation: CASRDGLAGNEQFF. The J gene is TRBJ2-1, the V gene TRBV2; 11 nucleotides agree with TRBD2. V gave up 6 bases and J gave up 6 bases; unmatched junction bases: 4. The length of the CDR3 is 14 residues. Germline lookup yields CDR1 SNHLY and CDR2 FYNNEI.

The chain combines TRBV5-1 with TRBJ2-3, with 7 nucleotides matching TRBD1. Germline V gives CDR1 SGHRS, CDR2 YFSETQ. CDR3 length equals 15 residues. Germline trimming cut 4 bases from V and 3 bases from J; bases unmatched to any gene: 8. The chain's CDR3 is CASSQRQGITDTQYF. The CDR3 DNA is TGCGCCAGCAGCCAAAGACAGGGAATAACAGATACGCAGTATTTT. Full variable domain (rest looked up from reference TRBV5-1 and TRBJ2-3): KAGVTQTPRYLIKTRGQQVTLSCSPISGHRSVSWYQQTPGQGLQFLFEYFSETQRNKGNFPGRFSGRQFSNSRSEMNVSTLELGDSALYLCASSQRQGITDTQYFGPGTRLTVL.

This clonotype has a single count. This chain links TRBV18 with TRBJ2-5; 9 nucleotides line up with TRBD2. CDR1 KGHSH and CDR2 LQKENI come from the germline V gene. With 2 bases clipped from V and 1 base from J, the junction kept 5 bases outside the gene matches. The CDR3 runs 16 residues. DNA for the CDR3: TGTGCCAGCTCACCATACGGAGCGGGAGGCCAAGAGACCCAGTACTTC. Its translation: CASSPYGAGGQETQYF.

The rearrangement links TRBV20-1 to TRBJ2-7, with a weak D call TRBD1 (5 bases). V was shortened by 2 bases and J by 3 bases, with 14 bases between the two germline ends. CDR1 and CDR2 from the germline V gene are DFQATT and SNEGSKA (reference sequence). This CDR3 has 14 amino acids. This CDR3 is CSARSLQGSYEQYF. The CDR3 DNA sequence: TGCAGTGCTAGAAGTTTGCAGGGAAGCTACGAGCAGTACTTC.

CDR3 in DNA: TGTGCCAGCAAACCCACTAATGAAAAACTGTTTTTT. Its translation: CASKPTNEKLFF. This chain joins TRBV2 and TRBJ1-4; D gene unclear. V was cut by 7 bases and J by 2 bases, with 5 bases left in between. From germline, CDR1 is SNHLY and CDR2 FYNNEI. The CDR3 contains 12 residues.

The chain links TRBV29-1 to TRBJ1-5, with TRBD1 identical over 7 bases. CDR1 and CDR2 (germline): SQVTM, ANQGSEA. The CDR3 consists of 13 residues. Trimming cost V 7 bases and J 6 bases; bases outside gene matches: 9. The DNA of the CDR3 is TGCAGCGCACGACAGGGTGTCGGTCAGCCCCAGCATTTT. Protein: CSARQGVGQPQHF. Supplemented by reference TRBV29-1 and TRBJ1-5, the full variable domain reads SAVISQKPSRDICQRGTSLTIQCQVDSQVTMMFWYRQQPGQSLTLIATANQGSEATYESGFVIDKFPISRPNLTFSTLTVSNMSPEDSSIYLCSARQGVGQPQHFGDGTRLSIL.

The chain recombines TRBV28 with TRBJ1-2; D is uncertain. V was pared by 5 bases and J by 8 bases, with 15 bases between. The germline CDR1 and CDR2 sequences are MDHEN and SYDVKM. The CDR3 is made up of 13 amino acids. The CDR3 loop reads CASSPPAGRGYTF. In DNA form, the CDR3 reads TGTGCCAGCAGTCCCCCAGCCGGGAGAGGCTACACCTTC.

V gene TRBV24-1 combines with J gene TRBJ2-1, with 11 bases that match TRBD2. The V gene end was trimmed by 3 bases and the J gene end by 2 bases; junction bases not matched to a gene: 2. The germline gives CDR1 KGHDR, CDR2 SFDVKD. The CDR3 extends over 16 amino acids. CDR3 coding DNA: TGTGCCACCAGTGATCCTAGCGGGGGGCCCTACAATGAGCAGTTCTTC. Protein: CATSDPSGGPYNEQFF.

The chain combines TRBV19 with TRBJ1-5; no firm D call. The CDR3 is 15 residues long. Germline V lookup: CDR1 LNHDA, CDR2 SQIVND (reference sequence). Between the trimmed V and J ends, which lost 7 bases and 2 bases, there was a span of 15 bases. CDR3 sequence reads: CASMGGVGGNQPQHF. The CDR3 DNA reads TGTGCCAGTATGGGCGGAGTTGGGGGCAATCAGCCCCAGCATTTT.

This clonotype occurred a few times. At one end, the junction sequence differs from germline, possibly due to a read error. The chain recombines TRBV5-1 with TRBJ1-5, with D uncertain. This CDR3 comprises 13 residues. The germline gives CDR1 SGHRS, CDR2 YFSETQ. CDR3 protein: CASSLVGNQPQHF. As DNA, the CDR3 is TGTGCCAGCAGTTTAGTGGGCAATCAGCCCCAGCATTTT. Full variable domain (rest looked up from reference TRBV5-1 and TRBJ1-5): KAGVTQTPRYLIKTRGQQVTLSCSPISGHRSVSWYQQTPGQGLQFLFEYFSETQRNKGNFPGRFSGRQFSNSRSEMNVSTLELGDSALYLCASSLVGNQPQHFGDGTRLSIL.

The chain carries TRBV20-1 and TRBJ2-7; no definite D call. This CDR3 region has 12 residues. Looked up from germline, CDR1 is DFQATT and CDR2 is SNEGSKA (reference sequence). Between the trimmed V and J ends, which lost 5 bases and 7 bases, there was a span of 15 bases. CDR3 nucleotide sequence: TGCAGTGCTCAGACATCCTCCGGGGAGCAGTACTTC. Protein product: CSAQTSSGEQYF.

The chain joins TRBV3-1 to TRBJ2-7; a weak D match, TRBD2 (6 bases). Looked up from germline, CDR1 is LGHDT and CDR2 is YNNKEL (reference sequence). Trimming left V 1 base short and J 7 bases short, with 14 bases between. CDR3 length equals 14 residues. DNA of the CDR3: TGTGCCAGCAGCCAAGCGGGAGAGGTGGGTGAGCAGTACTTC. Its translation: CASSQAGEVGEQYF.

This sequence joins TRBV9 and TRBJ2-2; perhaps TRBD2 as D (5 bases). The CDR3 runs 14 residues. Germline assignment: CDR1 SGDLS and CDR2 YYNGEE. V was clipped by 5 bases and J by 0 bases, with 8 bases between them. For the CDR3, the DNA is TGTGCCAGCAGAAGGGAGACGAACACCGGGGAGCTGTTTTTT. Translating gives CASRRETNTGELFF.

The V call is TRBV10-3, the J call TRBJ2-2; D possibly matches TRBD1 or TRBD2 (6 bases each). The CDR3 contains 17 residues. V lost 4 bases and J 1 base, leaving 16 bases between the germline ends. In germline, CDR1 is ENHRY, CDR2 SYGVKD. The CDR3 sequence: CAISASWGAENTGELFF. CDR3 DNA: TGTGCCATCAGTGCGTCCTGGGGGGCGGAGAACACCGGGGAGCTGTTTTTT.

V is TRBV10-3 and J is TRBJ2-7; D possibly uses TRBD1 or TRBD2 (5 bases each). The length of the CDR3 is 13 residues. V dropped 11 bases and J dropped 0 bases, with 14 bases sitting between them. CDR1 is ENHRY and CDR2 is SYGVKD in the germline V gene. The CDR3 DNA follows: TGTGCCTCGGGCCGGGACCTCTCCTACGAGCAGTACTTC. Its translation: CASGRDLSYEQYF.